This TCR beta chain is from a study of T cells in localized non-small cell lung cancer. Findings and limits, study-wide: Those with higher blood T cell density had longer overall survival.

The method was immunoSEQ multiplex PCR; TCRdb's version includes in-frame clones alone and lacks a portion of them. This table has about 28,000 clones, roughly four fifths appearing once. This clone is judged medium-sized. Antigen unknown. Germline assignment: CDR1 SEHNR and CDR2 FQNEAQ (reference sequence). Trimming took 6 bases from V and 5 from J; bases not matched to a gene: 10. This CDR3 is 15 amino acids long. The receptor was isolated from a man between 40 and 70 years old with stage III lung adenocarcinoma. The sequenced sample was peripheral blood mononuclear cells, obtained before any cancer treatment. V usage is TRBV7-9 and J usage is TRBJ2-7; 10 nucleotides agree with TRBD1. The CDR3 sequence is CASREDGQGEHEQYF. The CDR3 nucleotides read TGTGCCAGCAGGGAGGATGGACAGGGGGAACACGAGCAGTACTTC.